This TCR beta chain emerged from a study of T cells of healthy individuals (dated by TCRdb to 2016 to 2019). This clonotype was seen repeatedly, ten times or more. Which antigen it targets is not known. No base quality information exists; no much larger clone differs at one position. The CDR3 sequence holds 11 residues, the cysteine and phenylalanine included. The only DNA kept is the CDR3, 33 bases in frame from the first base. The germline V gene gives CDR1 as MDHEN and CDR2 as SYDVKM. The germline V and J ends show losses of 8 bases and 4 bases respectively, and no gene match explains 2 bases of the junction. The receptor library was made with 5' RACE. The instrument given in TCRdb is Illumina MiSeq. Using fastp at Q25 and MiXCR, TCRdb reprocessed the public reads and kept productive beta chains. Each record represents a unique CDR3 protein, reported with the most common genes and DNA among its rows. The sample table shows 75,000 to 95,000 distinct CDR3 sequences, and roughly 5% are seen once. The top ten hold 7.5% to 8% of the sample.

This TCR was sampled from a female donor in good health. Recombination joined TRBV28 with TRBJ2-7; TRBD2 aligns with 7 central bases. The base sequence is TGTGCCAGCGGGAGGGTGTACGAGCAGTACTTC. This gives the protein CASGRVYEQYF.